Following are 15 T cell receptor beta chains from one sample sequenced in a study of shared clonotypes between healthy human individuals. The data were produced by immunoSEQ multiplex PCR, yet TCRdb's version contains in-frame clones alone and is incomplete. The sample shows about 380,000 clones, about 96% of them seen only once. The sequenced sample was memory CD8+ T cells sorted from blood. Subset specified: CD45RO+ cells pooled with CCR7-negative TemRA cells. The receptors derive from a man aged 25-40 years in good health.

This chain connects TRBV28 to TRBJ1-2, with 7 bases fitting TRBD1. Trimming cost V 3 bases and J 5 bases; bases outside gene matches: 3. The V gene's germline CDR1 is MDHEN and CDR2 SYDVKM. The CDR3 runs to 13 residues. CDR3 bases: TGTGCCAGCAGTTTGGAGGGGGCATATGGCTACACCTTC. Its protein is CASSLEGAYGYTF.

Regarding this clone: The same CDR3 can be traced to other DNA sequences in this sample. V gene TRBV28 combines with J gene TRBJ1-3; no clear D. Per germline, CDR1 MDHEN and CDR2 SYDVKM. CDR3 length: 14 amino acids. Trimming left V 4 bases short and J 2 bases short, with 9 bases between. Here the CDR3 DNA reads TGTGCCAGCAGTTCGGGCTTCACTGGAAACACCATATATTTT. Translated, it gives CASSSGFTGNTIYF.

The chain links TRBV28 to TRBJ1-3, with no clear D. The germline gives CDR1 MDHEN, CDR2 SYDVKM. V lost 6 bases and J 1 base, leaving 13 bases between the germline ends. CDR3 length equals 15 residues. The CDR3 DNA reads TGTGCCAGCAGGGCCGCCGGGGTGTCTGGAAACACCATATATTTT. This codes for CASRAAGVSGNTIYF.

This chain connects TRBV18 to TRBJ2-3; TRBD2 matches at 12 bases. The CDR3 spans 19 residues. Germline V CDR1 and CDR2: KGHSH, LQKENI. Trimming at V came to 6 bases and at J to 1 base, leaving 14 bases not matched to a gene. The CDR3 nucleotides are TGTGCCAGCTCTCCTACCCTAGCGGGAGGGCGAGGCGGCACAGATACGCAGTATTTT. Translation gives CASSPTLAGGRGGTDTQYF.

The chain employs TRBV5-6 and TRBJ2-1; D uncertain. There are 15 residues in the CDR3. CDR1 and CDR2 from the germline V gene are SGHDT and YYEEEE. The V gene lost 3 bases and the J gene lost 5 bases, with 15 bases spanning the gap. CDR3 sequence (DNA): TGTGCCAGCAGCTCCAAGGGATACATTAACAATGAGCAGTTCTTC. Protein sequence: CASSSKGYINNEQFF.

The chain joins TRBV15 to TRBJ1-3; TRBD1 is a possible D gene (5 bases). V was shortened by 4 bases and J by 2 bases, with 15 bases between the two germline ends. From germline, CDR1 is LNHNV and CDR2 YYDKDF (reference sequence). The CDR3 is made up of 16 amino acids. CDR3 DNA sequence: TGTGCCACCAGCAAAAGGCAAGGGGCGCCTGGAAACACCATATATTTT. Translated: CATSKRQGAPGNTIYF. The whole variable domain, remainder taken from reference TRBV15 and TRBJ1-3, is DAMVIQNPRYQVTQFGKPVTLSCSQTLNHNVMYWYQQKSSQAPKLLFHYYDKDFNNEADTPDNFQSRRPNTSFCFLDIRSPGLGDTAMYLCATSKRQGAPGNTIYFGEGSWLTVV.

The gene calls are TRBV7-9 and TRBJ1-2, with TRBD1 identical over 7 bases. Trimming cost V 8 bases and J 3 bases; bases outside gene matches: 3. In germline, CDR1 is SEHNR, CDR2 FQNEAQ (reference sequence). This CDR3 is 12 amino acids long. CDR3 bases: TGTGCCAGCTCCGACAGGGACTATGGCTACACCTTC. Translated: CASSDRDYGYTF.

This chain connects TRBV15 to TRBJ1-2, with D perhaps matching TRBD1 (5 bases). Trimming took off 5 bases at V and 3 bases at J, with 13 bases between the two ends. CDR1 LNHNV and CDR2 YYDKDF come from the germline V gene (reference sequence). CDR3 length: 14 amino acids. The CDR3 reads CATSSVRGDYGYTF. In DNA, the CDR3 is TGTGCCACCAGCTCAGTCCGGGGGGACTATGGCTACACCTTC. The entire variable domain, with the rest obtained from reference TRBV15 and TRBJ1-2, is as follows: DAMVIQNPRYQVTQFGKPVTLSCSQTLNHNVMYWYQQKSSQAPKLLFHYYDKDFNNEADTPDNFQSRRPNTSFCFLDIRSPGLGDTAMYLCATSSVRGDYGYTFGSGTRLTVV.

This rearrangement joins TRBV11-2 to TRBJ2-7; D not resolved. V was cut by 4 bases and J by 7 bases, with 8 bases left in between. The CDR3 is 11 residues long. Germline values: CDR1 SGHAT, CDR2 FQNNGV. The CDR3 DNA sequence: TGTGCCAGCAGCTCCCTGGATGAGCAGTACTTC. Translating it yields CASSSLDEQYF.

The genes are TRBV30 and TRBJ2-7; 15 nucleotides match TRBD2. This CDR3 has 18 amino acids. The V and J ends lost 1 base and 1 base, in that order; junction bases with no gene match: 8. From germline, CDR1 is GTSNPN and CDR2 SVGIG (reference sequence). This CDR3 is CAWSAPGTSGRSSYEQYF. The CDR3 nucleotides are TGTGCCTGGAGTGCCCCAGGGACTAGCGGGAGGTCATCCTACGAGCAGTACTTC.

This clone has only a few counts. This sample includes further DNA sequences coding for the same CDR3. V usage is TRBV2 and J usage is TRBJ2-7, with D unclear. The CDR3 covers 12 residues. Germline loops: CDR1 SNHLY, CDR2 FYNNEI. The V gene lost 2 bases and the J gene lost 1 base, with 3 bases spanning the gap. The CDR3: CASSERSYEQYF. The CDR3 coding sequence is TGTGCCAGCAGTGAACGGTCCTACGAGCAGTACTTC.

This sequence joins TRBV7-3 and TRBJ2-7; 9 bases line up with TRBD1. The CDR3 has 14 amino acids. Germline values: CDR1 SGHTA, CDR2 FQGTGA. J gave up 7 bases and V 5 bases, and 9 bases lay outside the gene matches. The CDR3 DNA is TGTGCCAGCAGCCCCGGGACAGGGCAGGGGGAGCAGTACTTC. Its translation: CASSPGTGQGEQYF.

The chain employs TRBV5-4 and TRBJ2-3; the match to TRBD2 covers 8 bases. Germline V gene lookup returns CDR1 SGHNT and CDR2 YYREEE (reference sequence). The CDR3 sequence is 17 residues long. J lost 5 bases, V lost 1 base, and 12 bases had no gene match. The CDR3 protein is CASSLLKTGGPGDTQYF. In DNA, the CDR3 is TGTGCCAGCAGCTTGTTGAAGACGGGAGGGCCGGGAGATACGCAGTATTTT. The full variable domain, rest sourced from reference TRBV5-4 and TRBJ2-3, is ETGVTQSPTHLIKTRGQQVTLRCSSQSGHNTVSWYQQALGQGPQFIFQYYREEENGRGNFPPRFSGLQFPNYSSELNVNALELDDSALYLCASSLLKTGGPGDTQYFGPGTRLTVL.

The chain links TRBV28 to TRBJ1-2, with TRBD1 matching 7 bases. Looked up from germline, CDR1 is MDHEN and CDR2 is SYDVKM. J gave up 4 bases and V 4 bases, and 3 bases lay outside the gene matches. This CDR3 comprises 13 residues. CDR3 nucleotides: TGTGCCAGCAGTTCTGGACAGGTCTATGGCTACACCTTC. Translating it yields CASSSGQVYGYTF.

The chain is built from TRBV10-1 and TRBJ2-1, with a weak D call TRBD1 (5 bases). The V end lost 11 bases, the J end lost 5 bases, and 19 bases lay between the germline ends. Germline CDR1 and CDR2: WNHNN and SYGVQD (reference sequence). The CDR3 extends over 14 amino acids. CDR3 residues: CAGALRTNNNEQFF. The CDR3 coding sequence is TGCGCCGGGGCATTACGGACAAACAACAATGAGCAGTTCTTC.